One T cell receptor (beta chain) is described in this entry. Its antigen is unidentified. Combining a sample-barcoded 5' primer with a J-beta primer mix, a second PCR ran for 7 to 11 cycles. Each cDNA molecule carried a tag from a template-switch adaptor that contained 12 random nucleotides. TCRdb reprocessed the 5' RACE reads via MiXCR and lists one record per CDR3 protein. The data contain around 870,000 distinct CDR3 sequences, around 26% of them singletons. V lost 5 bases, J lost 1 base, and 16 bases lay in between. CDR1 and CDR2 (germline): SGHVS, FQNEAQ. The CDR3 runs to 16 residues. The sample comes from a study of blood T cells in healthy people across ages. General study results and limits: The long-lived group displayed more naive CD4+ cells, plus higher diversity, than the aged donors did.

The sequence came from a woman over 75 in good health. This chain links TRBV7-8 with TRBJ2-3; the D call may be TRBD1 or TRBD2 (5 bases each). The sample consisted of blood. For the CDR3, the DNA is TGTGCCAGCAGCCCTTCGGGGCTTCCCCGCACAGATACGCAGTATTTT. Translation: CASSPSGLPRTDTQYF. Filled out from reference TRBV7-8 and TRBJ2-3, the complete variable domain reads GAGVSQSPRYKVAKRGQDVALRCDPISGHVSLFWYQQALGQGPEFLTYFQNEAQLDKSGLPSDRFFAERPEGSVSTLKIQRTQQEDSAVYLCASSPSGLPRTDTQYFGPGTRLTVL.